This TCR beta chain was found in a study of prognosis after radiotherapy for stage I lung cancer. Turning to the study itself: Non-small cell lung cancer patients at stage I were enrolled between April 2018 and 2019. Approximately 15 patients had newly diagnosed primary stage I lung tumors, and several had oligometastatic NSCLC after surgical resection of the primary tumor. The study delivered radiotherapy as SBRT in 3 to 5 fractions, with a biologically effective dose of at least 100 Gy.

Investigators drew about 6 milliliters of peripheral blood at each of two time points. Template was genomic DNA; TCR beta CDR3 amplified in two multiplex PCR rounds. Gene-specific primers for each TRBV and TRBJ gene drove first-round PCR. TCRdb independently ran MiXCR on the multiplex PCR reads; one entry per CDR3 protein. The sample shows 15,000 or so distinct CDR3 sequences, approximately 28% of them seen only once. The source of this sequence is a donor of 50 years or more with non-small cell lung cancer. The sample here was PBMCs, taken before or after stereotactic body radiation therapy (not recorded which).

The CDR3 region is CASSSRAKGTRELFF. The CDR3, as DNA: TGTGCCAGCAGCTCGAGGGCAAAGGGAACCCGGGAGCTGTTTTTT. The chain carries TRBV11-3 and TRBJ2-2; the D gene is possibly TRBD2 (5 bases). The V gene lost 4 bases and the J gene lost 9 bases, with 18 bases spanning the gap. The CDR3 sequence is 15 residues long. CDR1 is SGHNT and CDR2 is YENEEA in the germline V gene.